The entry below gives a single TCR beta chain sequence along with its context. Its matching antigen is unknown. Using immunoSEQ multiplex PCR, the repertoire was profiled, and TCRdb retains in-frame clones only, with some absent. This sample has 35,000 to 40,000 clones; around 82% occur once, and the top ten carry under 9%. The data were obtained in a study of OX40 agonist ivuxolimab in advanced cancers. Study summary: While on treatment, patients had intravenous ivuxolimab at 0.01 to 10 mg/kg every 2 weeks. A mean age of about 59 years, range about 23 to 90, was recorded, and approximately 79% were male. Antecedent anti-PD-1, anti-PD-L1 or anti-CTLA-4 therapy was permissible, with around 40% having received some.

Study-level results: Certain nonresponders likewise exhibited a low normalized T-cell clonal expansion.

V was pared by 5 bases and J by 7 bases, with 29 bases between. Germline V CDR1 and CDR2: LNHDA, SQIVND (reference sequence). CDR3 length equals 18 residues. The sequences come from CD4+ or CD8+ T cells sorted from blood, collected in a trial of the OX40 agonist ivuxolimab. The chain joins TRBV19 to TRBJ1-2; maybe TRBD1 (5 bases). The receptor was isolated from an adult with an advanced solid tumor such as melanoma, head and neck, liver or kidney cancer. CDR3 bases: TGTGCCAGTAGTCCCCGACCGGGAGAGGGACCCTTCGCCGCTGGCTACACCTTC. Residues: CASSPRPGEGPFAAGYTF.